The source of this T cell receptor (beta chain) is a study of cytomegalovirus exposure and HLA in healthy donors (dated by TCRdb to 2017 to 2019). With respect to the entire study: An earlier analysis of 550 to 700 of the donors reported 276 Gb of sequence data and 100 million to 130 million unique TCR beta sequences from 150 million to 200 million T cells. Approximately 310 gigabases of sequencing data and some 85 million unique TCR sequences were included in an early release covering around 650 HLA-typed donors. Among the roughly 400 genotyped donors, approximately 82% belonged to the genetic ancestry cluster associated with self-reported Caucasian donors. The study aimed to test whether signatures of past pathogen exposure could be identified by cataloging public T cell receptors. Using immunosequencing, the study profiled T cell repertoires from 550 to 750 subjects and related those repertoires to cytomegalovirus serostatus. In addition to the first cohort of several hundred subjects, a separate validation cohort of under 150 different subjects was used. To predict cytomegalovirus infection status, the study brought together high-throughput TCR immunosequencing, statistical association of individual TCRs with disease status, and machine learning. A later analysis re-examined previously published TCR beta repertoires from hundreds of donors and added high-resolution HLA genotyping to investigate patterns of TCR occurrence. In the later analysis, no new phenotypic data were used to find candidate immune exposures; instead, reliance was placed on TCR beta sequences and their occurrence across donors. An earlier analysis of roughly 600 of the donors used high-throughput TCR beta sequencing to judge whether each TCR beta V gene segment behaved as functional or pseudogenic. Alongside the repertoire data, information on donor age, sex, ethnicity and CMV serostatus was compiled. A later genetic analysis used genome-wide SNP genotypes for about 60% of the roughly 700 donors, treating that subset as a discovery cohort. All discovery cohort repertoires had been generated using a single sequencing platform. Both class I and class II loci were covered by HLA typing, at four-digit resolution. The number of typed donors differed by locus: 629-630 for A, B, C, DRB1 and DQB1; approximately 520 for DQA1; approximately 600 for DPA1; and 400 to 480 for DPB1. Five DR-DQ haplotypes were treated as single units for association and clustering because of strong linkage in the cohort. On average, over 200,000 unique TCR beta nucleotide sequences were sequenced per donor among a few hundred genotyped donors of the cohort, with roughly 19% of those sequences being non-productive.

In total, approximately 610 healthy bone marrow donors made up the cohort. Cohort members were all nominally healthy when sampled, although unrecorded immune exposures were likely present. The donor tested CMV seronegative, placing the donor among the roughly 350 seronegative members of the cohort. Each donor provided a peripheral blood sample, and peripheral blood mononuclear cells were used for TCR beta sequencing. The Qiagen DNeasy Blood Extraction Kit was used to extract genomic DNA from the blood cell samples. Findings and caveats that apply to the study as a whole: The authors suggested that the approach could potentially be generalized to other disease states and immunological phenotypes. In a later analysis, several top co-occurrence clusters were reported to appear linked to parvovirus B19, influenza, CMV and Epstein-Barr virus. A later analysis associated approximately 17,000 TCR beta sequences with specific HLA alleles at a false discovery rate of 0.05. A few of the identified cytomegalovirus-associated TCR beta chains were confirmed in vitro to be specific for cytomegalovirus antigens. A further reported finding was that TCR beta sequences accurately predicted the HLA-A and HLA-B alleles for most subjects in the first cohort. An earlier analysis of approximately 540 of the donors showed that most TCR beta V segments appeared in productive rearrangements either about 87% or about 30% of the time, which broadly matched IMGT annotations. Linkage disequilibrium might explain the correlated functional status among segregating V segments, but an unknown experimental factor could not be ruled out. Compared with equally common non-associated chains, HLA-associated TCR beta chains in a later analysis were more clonally expanded and had lower generation probabilities. Presence/absence analyses assumed roughly uniform sequencing depth across donors, an assumption that may not hold. V-gene and J-gene trimming of TCR beta chains was associated with a missense DCLRE1C variant in a later genetic analysis, and the association was replicated in an independent cohort. A total of roughly 160 TCR beta chains were listed by the study as associated with cytomegalovirus. The classifier was reported to diagnose cytomegalovirus status with high specificity and sensitivity in both the original and validation cohorts. Because HLA typing was unavailable for some donors at each locus, only the typed subset was used in association tests. Only TCR beta chains were sequenced in this cohort, and the absence of alpha or paired-chain data limited detectable features. A later genetic analysis reported fewer N-insertions in productive TCRs among donors in an Asian-associated ancestry cluster than the roughly 700-donor mean. Some IMGT-functional V segments, including TRBV6-2 and TRBV6-3, could not be told apart with the 87-base-pair reads, so those segments were excluded. The sequencing pipeline was judged likely to have produced a cluster of highly shared sequence variants as a technical artifact. While some public TCRs were present in many individuals, most TCR sequences turned up only very rarely across donors. Most CMV-associated TCR beta chains appeared to be HLA-restricted in a later analysis, and the HLA associations seemed to be driven largely by CMV exposure. CMV serostatus was the only immune exposure information available for the cohort. Strong co-occurrence of HLA alleles, especially DR and DQ, made assigning TCR associations to individual alleles difficult. In a later analysis, TCR association rates were found to vary across HLA loci, with the most associated TCRs seen for DRB1 alleles and the fewest for HLA-C alleles. Around 16 rarely observed V segments, including chromosome 9 orphons, were excluded from the earlier analysis of about 500 of the donors because counts were too low.

The trim is 7 bases for V and 3 bases for J, with a gap of 12 bases between the germline ends. Inclusive of the bounding cysteine and phenylalanine, the CDR3 is 14 residues long. Only CDR3 DNA is held: 42 bases, read in frame from base 1. CDR1 is given as MNHEY and CDR2 as SVGAGI, both from the germline V gene. Libraries came from the immunoSEQ multiplex PCR assay. For the multiplex PCR, a mixture combining 60 forward primers for TCR Vbeta segments and 13 reverse primers for TCR Jbeta segments was used. The CDR3 region of rearranged TCR beta genes was amplified from genomic DNA by a multiplex PCR assay. On the Illumina HiSeq System, the amplified TCR beta libraries were sequenced as 87-base-pair reads. Per the original workflow: A later analysis counted some 80 million unique TCR beta chains across the 670 or so repertoires, and 9 million to 14 million of these chains were shared by at least two donors. To remove PCR and sequencing errors, raw reads were error-corrected and collapsed into unique sequences using a nearest-neighbor algorithm that merged closely related sequences. To assign V, D and J gene segments, CDR3 sequences were aligned to IMGT reference sequences. Each retained sequence needed at least a six-nucleotide match to both a V gene segment and a J gene segment. A rearrangement was called productive if the CDR3 had no stop codons and remained in frame with V and J, and every other rearrangement was called non-productive. Following IMGT convention, CDR3 was defined as the stretch from the second conserved V-encoded cysteine up to the conserved J-encoded phenylalanine. In an earlier analysis of 500 to 650 of the donors, sequences lacking an unambiguous match to a single V gene segment were excluded. An earlier analysis of several hundred of the donors called V segments functional above 56.7% productive rearrangements and segregating when the between-donor standard deviation exceeded 5%. A statistical classification framework was built to diagnose cytomegalovirus status from the catalog of TCR beta chain sequences. In a later analysis, TCR nucleotide sequences were compared against IMGT/GENE-DB human TR gene sequences so that V and J genes could be assigned. In a later analysis, CDR3 sequences and most-parsimonious VDJ recombination scenarios were assigned using the TCRdist pipeline. In a later analysis, each TCR beta chain was defined by its CDR3 amino acid sequence together with its V-gene family, and reads lacking a unique V-gene family were excluded. As a way to deal with suspected cross-contamination and a sequencing artifact, a later analysis dropped 450 to 600 nucleotide sequences that were highly shared and had low generation probability. For each public chain, a later analysis derived a clonal expansion index from normalized ranks of inferred template counts within each repertoire. In a later analysis, generation probabilities were computed using a VDJ recombination model fitted to out-of-frame rearrangements, and the results were checked against IGoR. In a later analysis, TCR-TCR, TCR-HLA and TCR-CMV co-occurrence was scored with hypergeometric tests, and a repertoire-size bias correction was applied to TCR pairs. False discovery rates were estimated in a later analysis by permuting HLA or CMV assignments 20 times. In a later analysis, co-occurring TCRs were grouped using DBSCAN, and TCRdist sequence similarity was added for clustering within HLA-allele-positive subsets. Repertoires with fewer than 30,000 or more than 120,000 public chains, plus five repertoires with anomalous nucleotide sharing, were excluded from co-occurrence clustering. TCRdb took this table from immuneACCESS and kept in-frame rearrangements with V and J called. Such tables lack part of the clones; where checked against another copy, unresolved V genes explain under half of the gap, and the rest is unexplained. For V, J and clone size, that table is used; D and trimming come from the DNA. The sample table shows about 110,000 clones, and approximately 84% are seen once. 2% to 2.5% of the sample goes to the ten largest clones.

Remarks on this clone: Its antigen is still unknown. Base qualities are not provided; no much larger clone lies one nucleotide away.

This sequence uses TRBV6-5 and TRBJ1-4; no D gene call is confident. The clonotype originates from a man aged 30-40 years in good health and CMV-seronegative. Sequenced input: PBMCs. Here the CDR3 is given as CASKRPGSNEKLFF. The nucleotides are TGTGCCAGCAAGCGACCCGGATCTAATGAAAAACTGTTTTTT.